These T cell receptor beta chains were read from a single sample in a study of T cell repertoires in cytomegalovirus infection. TCRdb processed the reads anew with MiXCR; each CDR3 protein has one entry. The data contain under 300,000 distinct CDR3 sequences, approximately 22% of them singletons. The antigens these receptors bind are not known. The material was cultured PBMCs, obtained from culture after CMV antigen stimulation. The receptors shown here come from a human donor in good health (CMV status not recorded). Some clones in this sample may be carry-over from other donors' samples. CDR3s include the opening cysteine and the closing phenylalanine or tryptophan. A D gene is named only where the DNA matches it firmly. The size field is filled for only some rows; it gives once, few, many or a size class.

.,TRBV12-3/TRBV12-4,.,TRBJ1-6,CASSLDPGSGVGSPLHF,TGTGCCAGCAGTTTAGATCCGGGTTCTGGAGTCGGTTCACCCCTCCACTTT
TRBD2,TRBV20-1,few,TRBJ2-5,CSAPPRGGAGRETQYF,TGCAGTGCTCCCCCGCGCGGTGGAGCGGGAAGGGAGACCCAGTACTTC
TRBD2,TRBV4-1,many,TRBJ2-2,CASSQDSGLAANTGELFF,TGCGCCAGCAGCCAAGATTCTGGGCTAGCGGCGAACACCGGGGAGCTGTTTTTT
.,TRBV10-3,few,TRBJ1-1,CAIRGRGDTEAFF,TGTGCCATCAGGGGGAGGGGAGACACTGAAGCTTTCTTT
.,TRBV12-3/TRBV12-4,few,TRBJ2-1,CASSLDKTNEQFF,TGTGCCAGCAGTTTGGACAAGACCAATGAGCAGTTCTTC
TRBD1,TRBV7-8,many,TRBJ1-5,CASSLAGQGSSQPQHF,TGTGCCAGCAGCTTAGCGGGACAGGGGAGTAGTCAGCCCCAGCATTTT
.,TRBV24-1,.,TRBJ1-1,CATSDPGPAKNTEAFF,TGTGCCACCAGTGACCCTGGCCCAGCCAAGAACACTGAAGCTTTCTTT
.,TRBV4-1,few,TRBJ1-1,CASSQGLGLMGMNTEAFF,TGCGCCAGCAGCCAAGGTCTGGGGCTGATGGGCATGAACACTGAAGCTTTCTTT
.,TRBV28,few,TRBJ2-7,CASSLWSGGQRSYEQYF,TGTGCCAGCAGTTTATGGTCCGGAGGCCAACGTTCCTACGAGCAGTACTTC
TRBD1,TRBV11-3,many,TRBJ1-1,CASSFEGTGLNEAFF,TGTGCCAGCAGCTTCGAAGGGACAGGGCTGAATGAAGCTTTCTTT
.,TRBV7-9,.,TRBJ1-1,CASSVQGSNTEAFF,TGTGCCAGCAGCGTACAGGGTTCGAACACTGAAGCTTTCTTT
.,TRBV20-1,.,TRBJ2-3,CSASPRLGLSDTQYF,TGCAGTGCTAGCCCCAGACTCGGTTTATCAGATACGCAGTATTTT
TRBD2,TRBV7-9,few,TRBJ2-1,CASSLVMGGSRGNEQFF,TGTGCCAGCAGCTTAGTGATGGGCGGGAGTCGTGGCAATGAGCAGTTCTTC
.,TRBV7-9,many,TRBJ2-3,CASSPTALAGGAQYF,TGTGCCAGCAGCCCCACGGCACTAGCCGGGGGCGCGCAGTATTTT
TRBD2,TRBV20-1,many,TRBJ2-1,CSATGGSHNEQFF,TGCAGTGCCACGGGCGGGAGCCACAATGAGCAGTTCTTC
.,TRBV19,few,TRBJ1-1,CASTPVRGRDTEAFF,TGTGCCAGTACCCCGGTTAGAGGGAGGGATACTGAAGCTTTCTTT
.,TRBV12-3/TRBV12-4,many,TRBJ1-5,CASSLRRTASNQPQHF,TGTGCCAGCAGTTTGAGGAGGACAGCCAGCAATCAGCCCCAGCATTTT
.,TRBV12-3/TRBV12-4,.,TRBJ1-6,CASSFQSSGSPLHF,TGTGCCAGCAGTTTTCAGAGCTCGGGGTCACCCCTCCACTTT
TRBD1,TRBV7-2,many,TRBJ2-7,CASSFDRVYEQYF,TGTGCCAGCAGCTTCGACAGGGTCTACGAGCAGTACTTC
.,TRBV7-9,.,TRBJ2-1,CASSSWTDPPNNEQFF,TGTGCCAGCAGCTCGTGGACAGACCCACCTAACAATGAGCAGTTCTTC
TRBD2,TRBV7-2,many,TRBJ2-7,CASSPHEAGLSGEQYF,TGTGCCAGCAGCCCGCACGAAGCGGGACTTTCGGGCGAGCAGTACTTC
.,TRBV11-2,.,TRBJ2-1,CASSFLYNEQFF,TGTGCCAGCAGCTTTTTGTACAATGAGCAGTTCTTC
.,TRBV29-1,.,TRBJ1-1,CSVVHRLNTEAFF,TGCAGCGTTGTTCACAGGCTGAACACTGAAGCTTTCTTT
.,TRBV6-6,.,TRBJ1-5,CASSRTIGINQPQRF,TGTGCCAGCAGCCGAACAATAGGGATCAATCAGCCCCAGCGTTTT
.,TRBV7-9,many,TRBJ1-2,CASAIGVRGIYGYTF,TGTGCCAGCGCTATTGGGGTCAGGGGTATCTATGGCTACACCTTC
.,TRBV7-2,many,TRBJ2-5,CASSSSGGLQETQYF,TGTGCCAGCAGCTCCTCGGGGGGCCTCCAAGAGACCCAGTACTTC
.,TRBV12-3/TRBV12-4,.,TRBJ1-2,CASSFTTAGYTF,TGTGCCAGCAGTTTTACGACGGCTGGCTACACCTTC
TRBD1,TRBV10-3,few,TRBJ1-1,CAITRGGTEAFF,TGTGCCATCACCAGGGGGGGGACTGAAGCTTTCTTT
.,TRBV12-3/TRBV12-4,few,TRBJ2-3,CASSYQVAGPGRDTQYF,TGTGCCAGCAGTTACCAAGTAGCCGGTCCCGGTAGGGATACGCAGTATTTT
.,TRBV28,.,TRBJ2-5,CASNQRGRFQETQYF,TGTGCCAGCAACCAAAGGGGACGCTTCCAAGAGACCCAGTACTTC
.,TRBV10-3,few,TRBJ1-6,CAVGKIDNSPLHF,TGTGCCGTTGGGAAAATTGATAATTCACCCCTCCACTTT
.,TRBV7-6,many,TRBJ2-5,CASSSGLQETQYF,TGTGCTAGCAGCTCCGGACTACAAGAGACCCAGTACTTC
TRBD1,TRBV4-1,many,TRBJ1-2,CASSPDRRNYGYTF,TGCGCCAGCAGCCCGGACAGGCGAAACTATGGCTACACCTTC
.,TRBV7-9,many,TRBJ1-5,CASSPPGVLQPQHF,TGTGCCAGCAGCCCCCCTGGGGTTTTACAGCCCCAGCATTTT
TRBD1,TRBV7-8,.,TRBJ1-4,CASSARQGGTEKLFF,TGTGCCAGCAGCGCCCGACAGGGGGGGACTGAAAAACTGTTTTTT
.,TRBV27,.,TRBJ2-1,CASSFSPRSSYNEQFF,TGTGCCAGCAGTTTCAGCCCAAGGAGCTCCTACAATGAGCAGTTCTTC
.,TRBV11-1,.,TRBJ1-1,CASSTGSGWTEAFF,TGTGCCAGCAGCACAGGGTCCGGATGGACTGAAGCTTTCTTT
.,TRBV12-3/TRBV12-4,.,TRBJ1-4,CASSPRPGRNEKLFF,TGTGCCAGCAGCCCTCGCCCGGGACGGAATGAAAAACTGTTTTTT
.,TRBV19,.,TRBJ2-7,CASSIDTGTMEQYF,TGTGCCAGTAGTATAGATACAGGGACGATGGAGCAGTACTTC
TRBD2,TRBV20-1,.,TRBJ2-1,CSARDPTSGNSNEQFF,TGCAGTGCTAGAGATCCGACTAGCGGGAATTCCAATGAGCAGTTCTTC
TRBD1,TRBV6-2/TRBV6-3,.,TRBJ2-2,CASSKHRGQPQKTGELFF,TGTGCCAGCAGTAAACACAGGGGGCAACCACAAAAGACCGGGGAGCTGTTTTTT